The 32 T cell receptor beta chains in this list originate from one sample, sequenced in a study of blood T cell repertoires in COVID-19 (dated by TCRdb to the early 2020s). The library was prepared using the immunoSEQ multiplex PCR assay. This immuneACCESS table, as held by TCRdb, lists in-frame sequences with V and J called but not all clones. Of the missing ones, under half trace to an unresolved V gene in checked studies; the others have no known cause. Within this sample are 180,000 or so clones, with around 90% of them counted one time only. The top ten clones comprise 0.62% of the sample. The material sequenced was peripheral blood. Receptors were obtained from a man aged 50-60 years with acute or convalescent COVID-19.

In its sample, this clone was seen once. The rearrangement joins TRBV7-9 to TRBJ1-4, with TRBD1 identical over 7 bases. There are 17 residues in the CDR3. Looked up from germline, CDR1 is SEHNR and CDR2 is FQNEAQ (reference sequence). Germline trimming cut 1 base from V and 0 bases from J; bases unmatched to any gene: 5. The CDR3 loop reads CASSLDRGSATNEKLFF. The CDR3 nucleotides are TGTGCCAGCAGCTTAGACAGGGGTAGCGCAACTAATGAAAAACTGTTTTTT.

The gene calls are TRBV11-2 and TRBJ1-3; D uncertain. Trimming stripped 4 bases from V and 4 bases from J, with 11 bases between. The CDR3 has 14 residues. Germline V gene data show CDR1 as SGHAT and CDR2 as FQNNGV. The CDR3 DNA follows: TGTGCCAGCAGCTCTTCCGTGAGCGGAAACACCATATATTTT. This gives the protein CASSSSVSGNTIYF.

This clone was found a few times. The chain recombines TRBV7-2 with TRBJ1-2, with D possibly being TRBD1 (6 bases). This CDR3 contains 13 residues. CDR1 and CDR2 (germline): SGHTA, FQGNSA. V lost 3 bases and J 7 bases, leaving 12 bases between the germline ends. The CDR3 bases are TGTGCCAGCAGCTTGACAGGTTCCAGTGGCTACACCTTC. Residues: CASSLTGSSGYTF. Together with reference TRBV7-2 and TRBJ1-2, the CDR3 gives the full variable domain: GAGVSQSPSNKVTEKGKDVELRCDPISGHTALYWYRQSLGQGLEFLIYFQGNSAPDKSGLPSDRFSAERTGGSVSTLTIQRTQQEDSAVYLCASSLTGSSGYTFGSGTRLTVV.

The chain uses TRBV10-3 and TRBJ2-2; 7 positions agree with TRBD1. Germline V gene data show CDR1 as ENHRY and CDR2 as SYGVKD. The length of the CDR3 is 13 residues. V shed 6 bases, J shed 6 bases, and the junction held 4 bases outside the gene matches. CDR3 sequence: CAISGTAPGELFF. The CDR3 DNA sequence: TGTGCCATCAGCGGGACAGCTCCCGGGGAGCTGTTTTTT.

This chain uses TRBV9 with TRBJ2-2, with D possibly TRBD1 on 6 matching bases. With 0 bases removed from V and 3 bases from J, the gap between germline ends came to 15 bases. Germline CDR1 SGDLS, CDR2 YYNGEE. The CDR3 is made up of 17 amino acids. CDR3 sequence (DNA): TGTGCCAGCAGCGTAGTGACTCAGGGGCCTGACACCGGGGAGCTGTTTTTT. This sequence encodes CASSVVTQGPDTGELFF.

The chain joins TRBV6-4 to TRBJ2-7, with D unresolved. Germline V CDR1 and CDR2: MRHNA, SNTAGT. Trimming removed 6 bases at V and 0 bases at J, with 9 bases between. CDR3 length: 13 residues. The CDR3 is CASRRHSSYEQYF. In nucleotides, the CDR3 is TGTGCCAGCAGAAGACATAGCTCCTACGAGCAGTACTTC.

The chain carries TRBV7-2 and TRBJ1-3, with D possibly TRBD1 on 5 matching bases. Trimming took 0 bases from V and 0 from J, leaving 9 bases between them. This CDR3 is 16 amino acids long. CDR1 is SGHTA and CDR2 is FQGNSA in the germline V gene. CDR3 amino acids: CASSLAAGYSGNTIYF. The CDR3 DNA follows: TGTGCCAGCAGCTTAGCTGCAGGGTACTCTGGAAACACCATATATTTT. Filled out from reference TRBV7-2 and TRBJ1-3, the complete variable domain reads GAGVSQSPSNKVTEKGKDVELRCDPISGHTALYWYRQSLGQGLEFLIYFQGNSAPDKSGLPSDRFSAERTGGSVSTLTIQRTQQEDSAVYLCASSLAAGYSGNTIYFGEGSWLTVV.

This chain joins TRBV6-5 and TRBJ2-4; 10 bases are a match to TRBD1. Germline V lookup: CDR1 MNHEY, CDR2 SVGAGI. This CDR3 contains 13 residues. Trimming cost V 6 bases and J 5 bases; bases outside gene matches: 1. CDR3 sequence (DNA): TGTGCCAGCAGGGGGACAGGGGAAAACATTCAGTACTTC. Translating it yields CASRGTGENIQYF.

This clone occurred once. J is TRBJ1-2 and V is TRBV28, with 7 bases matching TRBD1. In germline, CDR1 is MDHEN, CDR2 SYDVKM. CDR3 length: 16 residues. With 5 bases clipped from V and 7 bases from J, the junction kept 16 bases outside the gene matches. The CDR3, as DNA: TGTGCCAGCAGTGGCCCTCGAACACAGGGGTTTTTTGGCTACACCTTC. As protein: CASSGPRTQGFFGYTF.

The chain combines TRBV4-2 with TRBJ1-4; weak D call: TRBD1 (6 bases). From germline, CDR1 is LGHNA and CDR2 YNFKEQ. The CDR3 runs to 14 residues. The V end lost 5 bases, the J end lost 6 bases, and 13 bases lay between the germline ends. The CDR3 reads CASSRGGSDEKLFF. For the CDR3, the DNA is TGTGCCAGCAGCAGGGGGGGCAGCGATGAAAAACTGTTTTTT.

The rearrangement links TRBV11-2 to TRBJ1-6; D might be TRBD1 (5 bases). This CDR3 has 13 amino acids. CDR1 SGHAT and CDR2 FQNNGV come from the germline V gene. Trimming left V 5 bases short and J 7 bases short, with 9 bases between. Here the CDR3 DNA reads TGTGCCAGCAGCACCGACAGAAATTCACCCCTCCACTTT. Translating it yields CASSTDRNSPLHF.

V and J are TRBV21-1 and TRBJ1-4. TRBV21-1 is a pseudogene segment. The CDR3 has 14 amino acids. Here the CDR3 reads CASTQGATNEKLFF. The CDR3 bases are TGTGCCAGCACCCAAGGAGCAACTAATGAAAAACTGTTTTTT.

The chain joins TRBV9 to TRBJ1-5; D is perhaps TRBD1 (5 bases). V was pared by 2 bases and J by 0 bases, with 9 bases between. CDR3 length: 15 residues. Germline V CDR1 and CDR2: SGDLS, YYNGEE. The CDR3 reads CASSVGGYSNQPQHF. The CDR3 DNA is TGTGCCAGCAGCGTGGGGGGGTATAGCAATCAGCCCCAGCATTTT.

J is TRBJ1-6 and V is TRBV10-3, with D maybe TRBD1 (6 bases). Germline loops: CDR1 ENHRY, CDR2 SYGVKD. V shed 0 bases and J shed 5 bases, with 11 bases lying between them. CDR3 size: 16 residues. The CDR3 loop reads CAISESMRTDNSPLHF. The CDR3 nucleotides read TGTGCCATCAGTGAGTCGATGCGGACAGATAATTCACCCCTCCACTTT.

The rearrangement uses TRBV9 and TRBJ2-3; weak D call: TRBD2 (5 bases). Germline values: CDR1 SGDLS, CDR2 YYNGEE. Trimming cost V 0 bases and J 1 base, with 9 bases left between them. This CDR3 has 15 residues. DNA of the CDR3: TGTGCCAGCAGCGTAGGATGGGGAGGCACAGATACGCAGTATTTT. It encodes CASSVGWGGTDTQYF.

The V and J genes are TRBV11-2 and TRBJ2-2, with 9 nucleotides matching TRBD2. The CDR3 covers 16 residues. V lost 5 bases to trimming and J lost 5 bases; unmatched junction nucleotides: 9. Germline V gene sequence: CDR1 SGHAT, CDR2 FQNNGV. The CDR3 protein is CASSPPRAGGTGELFF. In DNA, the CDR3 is TGTGCCAGCAGCCCTCCCAGGGCGGGAGGGACCGGGGAGCTGTTTTTT.

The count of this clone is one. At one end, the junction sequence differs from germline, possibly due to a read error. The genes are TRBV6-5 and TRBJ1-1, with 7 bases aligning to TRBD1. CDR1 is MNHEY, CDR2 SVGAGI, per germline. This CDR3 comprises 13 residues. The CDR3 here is CASRPGQPPGFLF. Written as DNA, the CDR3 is TGTGCCAGCAGACCGGGACAGCCCCCGGGTTTCCTCTTT.

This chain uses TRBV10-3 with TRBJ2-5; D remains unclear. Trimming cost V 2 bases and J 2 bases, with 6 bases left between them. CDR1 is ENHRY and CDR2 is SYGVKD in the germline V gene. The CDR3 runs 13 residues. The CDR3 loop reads CAISEAQQETQYF. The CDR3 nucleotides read TGTGCCATCAGTGAGGCACAGCAAGAGACCCAGTACTTC.

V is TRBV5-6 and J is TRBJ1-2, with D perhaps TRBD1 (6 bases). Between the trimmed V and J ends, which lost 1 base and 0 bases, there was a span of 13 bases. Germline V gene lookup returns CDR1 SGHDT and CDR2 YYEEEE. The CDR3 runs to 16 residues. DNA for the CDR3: TGTGCCAGCAGCTTGTGGGGGCCCCAAGCTAACTATGGCTACACCTTC. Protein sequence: CASSLWGPQANYGYTF.

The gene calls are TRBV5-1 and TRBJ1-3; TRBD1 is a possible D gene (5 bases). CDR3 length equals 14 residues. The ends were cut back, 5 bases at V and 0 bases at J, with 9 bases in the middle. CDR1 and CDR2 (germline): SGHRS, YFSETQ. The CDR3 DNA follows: TGCGCCAGCAGAACGCAGGGCTCTGGAAACACCATATATTTT. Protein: CASRTQGSGNTIYF.

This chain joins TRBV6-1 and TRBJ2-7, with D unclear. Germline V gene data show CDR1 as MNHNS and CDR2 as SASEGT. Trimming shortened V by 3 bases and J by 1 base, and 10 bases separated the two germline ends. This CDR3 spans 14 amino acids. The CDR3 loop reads CASSDLGLSYEQYV. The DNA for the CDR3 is TGTGCCAGCAGTGATCTGGGCCTTTCCTACGAGCAGTACGTC.

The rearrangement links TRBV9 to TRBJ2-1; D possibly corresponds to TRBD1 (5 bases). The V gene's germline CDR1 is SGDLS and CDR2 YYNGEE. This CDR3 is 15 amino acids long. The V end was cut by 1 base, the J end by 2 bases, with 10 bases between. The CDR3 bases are TGTGCCAGCAGCGTAACCATAGGGGCCTACAATGAGCAGTTCTTC. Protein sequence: CASSVTIGAYNEQFF. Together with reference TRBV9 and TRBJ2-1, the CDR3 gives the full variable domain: DSGVTQTPKHLITATGQRVTLRCSPRSGDLSVYWYQQSLDQGLQFLIQYYNGEERAKGNILERFSAQQFPDLHSELNLSSLELGDSALYFCASSVTIGAYNEQFFGPGTRLTVL.

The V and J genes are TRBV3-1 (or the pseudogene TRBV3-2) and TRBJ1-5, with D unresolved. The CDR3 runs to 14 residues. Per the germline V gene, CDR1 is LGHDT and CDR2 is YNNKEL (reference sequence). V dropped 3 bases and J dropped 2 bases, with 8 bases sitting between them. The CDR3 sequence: CASSHAGRNQPQHF. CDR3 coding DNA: TGTGCCAGCAGCCACGCAGGTCGCAATCAGCCCCAGCATTTT.

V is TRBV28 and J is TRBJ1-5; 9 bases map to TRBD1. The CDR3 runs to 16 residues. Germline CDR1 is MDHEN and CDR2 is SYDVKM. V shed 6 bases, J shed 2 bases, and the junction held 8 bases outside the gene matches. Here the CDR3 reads CASRDRGYGGNQPQHF. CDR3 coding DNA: TGTGCCAGCAGGGACAGGGGTTATGGGGGCAATCAGCCCCAGCATTTT.

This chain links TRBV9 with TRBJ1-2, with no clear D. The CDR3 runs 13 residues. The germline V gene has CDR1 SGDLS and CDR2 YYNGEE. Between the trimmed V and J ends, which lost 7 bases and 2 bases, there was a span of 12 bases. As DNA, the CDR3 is TGTGCCAGCCAATCTGGACTGAACTATGGCTACACCTTC. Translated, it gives CASQSGLNYGYTF.

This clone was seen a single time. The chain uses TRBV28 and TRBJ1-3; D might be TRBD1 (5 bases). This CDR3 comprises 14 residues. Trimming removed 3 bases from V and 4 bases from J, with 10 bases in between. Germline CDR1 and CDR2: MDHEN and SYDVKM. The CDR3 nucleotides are TGTGCCAGCAGTTTGGGGCTACTGGGAAACACCATATATTTT. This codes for CASSLGLLGNTIYF.

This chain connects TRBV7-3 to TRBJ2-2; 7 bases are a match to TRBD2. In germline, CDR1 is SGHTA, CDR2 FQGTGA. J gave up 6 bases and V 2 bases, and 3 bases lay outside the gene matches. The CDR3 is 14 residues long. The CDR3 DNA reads TGTGCCAGCAGCTTAGGCGGGGGTGCCGGGGAGCTGTTTTTT. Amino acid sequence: CASSLGGGAGELFF. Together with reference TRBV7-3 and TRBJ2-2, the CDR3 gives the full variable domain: GAGVSQTPSNKVTEKGKYVELRCDPISGHTALYWYRQSLGQGPEFLIYFQGTGAADDSGLPNDRFFAVRPEGSVSTLKIQRTERGDSAVYLCASSLGGGAGELFFGEGSRLTVL.

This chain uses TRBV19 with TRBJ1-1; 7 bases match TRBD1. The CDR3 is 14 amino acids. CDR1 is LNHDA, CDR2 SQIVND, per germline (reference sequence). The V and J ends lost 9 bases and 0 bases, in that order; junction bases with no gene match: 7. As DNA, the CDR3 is TGTGCCAGCGTAAAGGGGACAGTGAACACTGAAGCTTTCTTT. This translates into CASVKGTVNTEAFF.

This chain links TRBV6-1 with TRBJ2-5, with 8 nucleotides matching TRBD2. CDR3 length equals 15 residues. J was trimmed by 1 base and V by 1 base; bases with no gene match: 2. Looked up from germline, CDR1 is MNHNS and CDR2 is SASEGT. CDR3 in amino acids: CASSEVAGGQETQYF. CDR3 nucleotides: TGTGCCAGCAGTGAAGTTGCGGGGGGCCAAGAGACCCAGTACTTC.

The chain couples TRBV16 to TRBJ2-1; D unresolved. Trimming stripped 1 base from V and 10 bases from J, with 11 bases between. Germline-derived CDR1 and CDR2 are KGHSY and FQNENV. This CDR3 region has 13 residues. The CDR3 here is CASSQYGSSEQFF. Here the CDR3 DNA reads TGTGCCAGCAGCCAATATGGCTCTTCCGAGCAGTTCTTC.

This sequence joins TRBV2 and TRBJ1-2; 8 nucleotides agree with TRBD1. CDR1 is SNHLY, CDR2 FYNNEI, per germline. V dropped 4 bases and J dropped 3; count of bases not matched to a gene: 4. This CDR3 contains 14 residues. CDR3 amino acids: CASSGQGPDYGYTF. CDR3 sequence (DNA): TGTGCCAGCAGTGGACAGGGGCCTGACTATGGCTACACCTTC.

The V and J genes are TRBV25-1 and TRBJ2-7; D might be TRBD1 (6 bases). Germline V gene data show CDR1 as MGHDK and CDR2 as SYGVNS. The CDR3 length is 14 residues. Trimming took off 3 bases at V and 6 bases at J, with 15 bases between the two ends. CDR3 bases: TGTGCCAGCAGTGACCTTGGACAGAGGAGCGAGCAGTACTTC. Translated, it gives CASSDLGQRSEQYF.